This entry lists 14 T cell receptor beta chains sequenced from one sample in a study of a mutant IDH1 vaccine in newly diagnosed glioma. Antigens of these TCRs are unknown. Noted time point: week 11, during vaccination. Topical imiquimod was applied with each vaccine dose, which held 300 ug of mutant IDH1 20-mer peptide. TCRdb's copy holds only in-frame clones and misses some; the assay was immunoSEQ multiplex PCR. The sample includes around 120,000 clones, roughly 75% of them seen just once. Sequenced material: PBMCs, taken from a glioma patient whose treatment included an IDH1 peptide vaccine. The receptors come from a man aged 40-50 years with glioma.

V and J are TRBV7-2 and TRBJ1-6; D call uncertain. CDR3 size: 13 residues. V lost 1 base and J 6 bases, leaving 4 bases between the germline ends. Germline CDR1 reads SGHTA; CDR2 reads FQGNSA. The CDR3 region is CASSLEINSPLHF. The CDR3 DNA reads as TGTGCCAGCAGCTTAGAAATTAATTCACCCCTCCACTTT.

DNA for the CDR3: TGTGCCAGCAGTTACTCACGAGGAAATCAGCCCCAGCATTTT. This codes for CASSYSRGNQPQHF. The chain uses TRBV6-5 and TRBJ1-5; D uncertain. The V gene lost 0 bases and the J gene lost 4 bases, with 7 bases spanning the gap. Per germline, CDR1 MNHEY and CDR2 SVGAGI. The CDR3 loop spans 14 amino acids.

The J gene is TRBJ1-1, the V gene TRBV27; no reliable D call. Trimming shortened V by 2 bases and J by 0 bases, and 4 bases separated the two germline ends. This CDR3 is built from 13 residues. Germline assignment: CDR1 MNHEY and CDR2 SMNVEV (reference sequence). The CDR3 nucleotides read TGTGCCAGCAGTTTAATGATGAACACTGAAGCTTTCTTT. It translates to CASSLMMNTEAFF.

The DNA of the CDR3 is TGTGCCAGCAGTGAACAGGGAAATCAGCCCCAGCATTTT. It is translated as CASSEQGNQPQHF. J is TRBJ1-5 and V is TRBV6-1, with D possibly being TRBD1 (5 bases). Trimming took 2 bases from V and 4 from J, leaving 6 bases between them. Germline V lookup: CDR1 MNHNS, CDR2 SASEGT. There are 13 residues in the CDR3.

The chain uses TRBV23-1 and TRBJ2-5, with D maybe TRBD1 (6 bases). TRBV23-1 is flagged as an ORF with uncertain function. V lost 3 bases and J 9 bases, leaving 11 bases between the germline ends. This CDR3 is 12 amino acids long. CDR3 amino acids: CASSHGRGSQYF. CDR3 nucleotides: TGCGCCAGCAGTCACGGCAGGGGTTCCCAGTACTTC.

The chain is built from TRBV18 and TRBJ2-2; 7 nucleotides align to TRBD2. Germline assignment: CDR1 KGHSH and CDR2 LQKENI. Germline trimming cut 2 bases from V and 2 bases from J; bases unmatched to any gene: 2. This CDR3 is built from 15 residues. For the CDR3, the DNA is TGTGCCAGCTCACCAAGGGACTACAACACCGGGGAGCTGTTTTTT. Its translation: CASSPRDYNTGELFF.

This rearrangement joins TRBV19 to TRBJ2-5; tentatively, D is TRBD1 (6 bases). Germline CDR1 LNHDA, CDR2 SQIVND (reference sequence). The length of the CDR3 is 14 residues. The V end was cut by 5 bases, the J end by 0 bases, with 10 bases between. The CDR3 coding sequence is TGTGCCAGTAGTTTTAGGGGGTACCAAGAGACCCAGTACTTC. The encoded protein is CASSFRGYQETQYF.

The chain employs TRBV7-9 and TRBJ2-1; possible D gene TRBD2, 6 bases. The CDR3 runs 14 residues. The germline V gene has CDR1 SEHNR and CDR2 FQNEAQ (reference sequence). V was pared by 1 base and J by 4 bases, with 8 bases between. The CDR3 nucleotides are TGTGCCAGCAGCTTAGGGAGGGAGTACAATGAGCAGTTCTTC. Protein: CASSLGREYNEQFF.

J is TRBJ2-2 and V is TRBV5-6; a possible D gene is TRBD2 (5 bases). Germline assignment: CDR1 SGHDT and CDR2 YYEEEE. Between the trimmed V and J ends, which lost 3 bases and 7 bases, there was a span of 22 bases. This CDR3 is 17 amino acids long. CDR3 amino acids: CASSSDPPRPRDGELFF. The CDR3 DNA reads TGTGCCAGCAGCTCCGACCCCCCTAGGCCCCGGGACGGGGAGCTGTTTTTT.

The chain uses TRBV29-1 and TRBJ1-3, with TRBD1 as a possible D gene (5 bases). Trimming pared 5 bases from V and 0 bases from J, leaving 8 bases between. Per germline, CDR1 SQVTM and CDR2 ANQGSEA. The CDR3 contains 13 residues. The CDR3 sequence: CSVQGTSGNTIYF. CDR3 bases: TGCAGCGTTCAGGGAACCTCTGGAAACACCATATATTTT. The full variable domain, rest sourced from reference TRBV29-1 and TRBJ1-3, is SAVISQKPSRDICQRGTSLTIQCQVDSQVTMMFWYRQQPGQSLTLIATANQGSEATYESGFVIDKFPISRPNLTFSTLTVSNMSPEDSSIYLCSVQGTSGNTIYFGEGSWLTVV.

This chain connects TRBV11-2 to TRBJ1-1, with a tentative D call TRBD1 (5 bases). This CDR3 is 16 amino acids long. The V gene's germline CDR1 is SGHAT and CDR2 FQNNGV. The V and J ends lost 3 bases and 0 bases respectively, with 14 bases between them. CDR3 protein: CASSFRGAGMNTEAFF. The CDR3 bases are TGTGCCAGCAGCTTTCGAGGGGCGGGAATGAACACTGAAGCTTTCTTT.

The rearrangement links TRBV5-1 to TRBJ2-2, with no clear D. CDR1 and CDR2 from the germline V gene are SGHRS and YFSETQ. The germline V and J ends were trimmed by 5 bases and 5 bases, with 13 bases remaining between them. The CDR3 is 14 residues long. The CDR3 nucleotides are TGCGCCAGCAGAAACCCGGACGGGACCGGGGAGCTGTTTTTT. This encodes CASRNPDGTGELFF.

This clone was counted a single time. The chain uses TRBV27 and TRBJ1-4, with TRBD1 matching over 8 bases. Germline CDR1 is MNHEY and CDR2 is SMNVEV (reference sequence). This CDR3 has 15 amino acids. J was trimmed by 7 bases and V by 1 base; bases with no gene match: 5. In nucleotides, the CDR3 is TGTGCCAGCAGTTTATGGAGGGGGACAGGTGAAAAACTGTTTTTT. This codes for CASSLWRGTGEKLFF.

This chain connects TRBV6-5 to TRBJ2-1, with D unresolved. This CDR3 has 13 amino acids. Trimming cost V 6 bases and J 8 bases, with 14 bases left between them. Germline lookup yields CDR1 MNHEY and CDR2 SVGAGI. CDR3 region: CASRPGPFHEQFF. DNA for the CDR3: TGTGCCAGCAGACCCGGCCCCTTCCATGAGCAGTTCTTC.